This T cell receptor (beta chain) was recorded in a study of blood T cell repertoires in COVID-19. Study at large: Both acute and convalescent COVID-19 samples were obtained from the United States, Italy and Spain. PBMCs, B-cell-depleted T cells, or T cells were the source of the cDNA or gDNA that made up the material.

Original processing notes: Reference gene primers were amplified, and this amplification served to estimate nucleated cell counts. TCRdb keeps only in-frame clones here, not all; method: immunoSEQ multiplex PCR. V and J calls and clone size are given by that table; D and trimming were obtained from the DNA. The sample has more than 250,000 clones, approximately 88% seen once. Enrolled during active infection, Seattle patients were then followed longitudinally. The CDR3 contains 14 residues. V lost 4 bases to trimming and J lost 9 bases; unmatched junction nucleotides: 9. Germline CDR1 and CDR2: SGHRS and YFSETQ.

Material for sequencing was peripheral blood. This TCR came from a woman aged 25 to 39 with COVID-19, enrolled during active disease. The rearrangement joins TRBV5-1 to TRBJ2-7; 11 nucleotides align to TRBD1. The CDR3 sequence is CASSPGQGAQVQYF. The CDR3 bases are TGCGCCAGCAGCCCCGGACAGGGGGCGCAGGTGCAGTACTTC.